These 12 T cell receptor beta chains share one sample of origin, sequenced in a study of blood T cell repertoires in COVID-19. Only in-frame clones appear in the TCRdb table, and some are missing; sequencing was by immunoSEQ multiplex PCR. The sample lists about 200,000 clones, around 86% occurring once. The sequenced material came from peripheral blood. Receptors originate from a man between 45 and 60 years old with acute or convalescent COVID-19.

The chain carries TRBV5-8 and TRBJ1-1; 9 bases match TRBD1. The CDR3 sequence is 12 residues long. Germline trimming cut 10 bases from V and 6 bases from J; bases unmatched to any gene: 7. The germline CDR1 and CDR2 sequences are SGHTS and YDEGEE. The CDR3: CAVRDREAEAFF. The CDR3 DNA reads as TGTGCCGTCCGGGACAGGGAAGCTGAAGCTTTCTTT. The whole variable domain, filled in from reference TRBV5-8 and TRBJ1-1, reads EAGVTQSPTHLIKTRGQQATLRCSPISGHTSVYWYQQALGLGLQFLLWYDEGEERNRGNFPPRFSGRQFPNYSSELNVNALELEDSALYLCAVRDREAEAFFGQGTRLTVV.

The V call is TRBV12-3 or TRBV12-4, the J call TRBJ2-1; no clear D gene. The CDR3 contains 11 residues. Trimming removed 6 bases at V and 7 bases at J, with 7 bases between. The CDR3 here is CASSRVNEQFF. CDR3 DNA: TGTGCCAGCAGCCGGGTGAATGAGCAGTTCTTC.

CDR3 region: CASSYEGDYGYTF. For the CDR3, the DNA is TGTGCCAGCAGTTACGAGGGGGACTATGGCTACACCTTC. The V gene is TRBV6-2 or TRBV6-3, the J gene TRBJ1-2, with a weak D call TRBD1 (6 bases). V lost 2 bases to trimming and J lost 3 bases, with 7 bases between them. CDR1 is MNHEY, CDR2 SVGEGT, per germline. This CDR3 is 13 amino acids long.

This chain uses TRBV4-2 with TRBJ1-2; no clear D gene. Trimming pared 0 bases from V and 8 bases from J, leaving 16 bases between. CDR1 is LGHNA, CDR2 YNFKEQ, per germline. This CDR3 has 15 residues. CDR3 sequence reads: CASSQDRTAVGGYTF. In DNA, the CDR3 is TGTGCCAGCAGCCAAGATAGAACGGCGGTAGGAGGCTACACCTTC.

The chain is built from TRBV30 and TRBJ1-2; TRBD1 agrees at 8 bases. V dropped 5 bases and J dropped 0; count of bases not matched to a gene: 5. The CDR3 runs to 14 residues. The germline V gene has CDR1 GTSNPN and CDR2 SVGIG (reference sequence). Here the CDR3 DNA reads TGTGCCTGGGGGACAGGCCCCGCTAACTATGGCTACACCTTC. It is translated as CAWGTGPANYGYTF.

The V gene is TRBV11-1, the J gene TRBJ1-1; D unclear. V was trimmed by 5 bases and J by 4 bases, leaving 14 bases between them. Germline CDR1 is SGHAT and CDR2 is FQDESV (reference sequence). The CDR3 sequence is 14 residues long. CDR3 in amino acids: CASSLQWGGTEAFF. CDR3 sequence (DNA): TGTGCCAGCAGCCTTCAGTGGGGAGGCACTGAAGCTTTCTTT.

V usage is TRBV6-6 and J usage is TRBJ1-1, with D possibly being TRBD1 (6 bases). V was shortened by 6 bases and J by 7 bases, with 18 bases between the two germline ends. CDR3 size: 14 residues. Germline assignment: CDR1 MNHNY and CDR2 SVGAGI (reference sequence). The CDR3 is CASRQNRVWGEAFF. DNA of the CDR3: TGTGCCAGCAGACAAAACAGGGTCTGGGGTGAAGCTTTCTTT.

This clone turned up a few times. V gene TRBV7-7 combines with J gene TRBJ2-5; perhaps TRBD1 as D (5 bases). Trimming left V 5 bases short and J 5 bases short, with 18 bases between. The germline CDR1 and CDR2 sequences are SSHAT and FNYEAQ (reference sequence). The CDR3 is 15 amino acids. The CDR3, as DNA: TGTGCCAGCAGCCCCCGACAGATGATTGGGGAGACCCAGTACTTC. Protein sequence: CASSPRQMIGETQYF.

V and J are TRBV12-3 or TRBV12-4 and TRBJ1-3, with no clear D. The CDR3 runs to 12 residues. Trimming took 8 bases from V and 3 from J, leaving 8 bases between them. The CDR3, as DNA: TGTGCCAGCGTCCCGTATGGAAACACCATATATTTT. Translating gives CASVPYGNTIYF.

The V gene is TRBV5-4, the J gene TRBJ1-1; D gene uncertain. Trimming took 4 bases from V and 7 from J, leaving 17 bases between them. Germline V CDR1 and CDR2: SGHNT, YYREEE (reference sequence). This CDR3 has 14 amino acids. The CDR3 bases are TGTGCCAGCAGCAGAAAAGGCAGGCGTTATGAAGCTTTCTTT. It encodes CASSRKGRRYEAFF.

In this sample, this clone turned up a few times. J is TRBJ1-5 and V is TRBV29-1; perhaps TRBD1 as D (6 bases). The germline V gene encodes CDR1 SQVTM and CDR2 ANQGSEA. Trimming took 8 bases from V and 0 from J, leaving 23 bases between them. CDR3 length: 17 amino acids. The CDR3: CSSLGGPRGYSNQPQHF. CDR3 DNA: TGCAGCTCCCTGGGGGGGCCCCGGGGTTATAGCAATCAGCCCCAGCATTTT.

V is TRBV3-1 (or the pseudogene TRBV3-2) and J is TRBJ1-3; unclear D gene. V lost 2 bases and J lost 0, with 11 bases in between. CDR3 length: 16 amino acids. Germline CDR1 and CDR2: LGHDT and YNNKEL (reference sequence). CDR3 in amino acids: CASSQLGRYSGNTIYF. The CDR3 DNA is TGTGCCAGCAGCCAACTGGGCAGGTACTCTGGAAACACCATATATTTT.